This paragraph covers one TCR beta chain sequence. Its antigen is unknown. V shed 8 bases and J shed 8 bases, with 15 bases lying between them. This CDR3 is built from 12 residues. Germline V gives CDR1 MDHEN, CDR2 SYDVKM. This sample is part of a study of shared clonotypes between healthy human individuals. General study findings and limits: The study found lower generation probabilities in non-shared clonotypes than in those shared by all four donors. Blood was the sole source, and tissue repertoires probably differ.

Sequencing was performed with immunoSEQ multiplex PCR; in TCRdb, only in-frame clones are kept and a portion is missing. The table shows under 1,900,000 clones, with 98% occurring only once. The chain has TRBV28 and TRBJ1-2; possible D gene TRBD1, 6 bases. This receptor was taken from a man aged 25-45 years in good health. The specimen sequenced was naive CD4+ T cells sorted from blood. Regarding subset: CD45RA+ positively selected. CDR3 region: CASQGQTGGYTF. Here the CDR3 DNA reads TGTGCCAGCCAGGGTCAGACAGGAGGCTACACCTTC.